The rows below give T cell receptor beta chains drawn from one sample of a study of metastatic and nonmetastatic thyroid tumors. TCRdb reassembled clones from the PCR reads with MiXCR. The sample lists 37,000 or so clones; about a sixth were seen once. The material sequenced was blood. These TCRs come from a female donor with papillary thyroid cancer or a benign thyroid nodule (not recorded which). Some clones in this sample may be carry-over from other donors' samples. Each CDR3 is given with its conserved first and last residue. The order of the fields is D gene, V gene, J gene, clone size, CDR3 DNA, CDR3 protein. The D gene is left open where the match is weak. Only part of the rows carry a size: once, few, many, or a class if the clone is expanded.

D gene: TRBD1
V gene: TRBV6-2/TRBV6-3
J gene: TRBJ1-1
clone size: few
CDR3 DNA: TGTGCCAGCAGCCCTCCGACAGGGTTTACCACTGAAGCTTTCTTT
CDR3 protein: CASSPPTGFTTEAFF

D gene: TRBD2
V gene: TRBV29-1
J gene: TRBJ2-7
clone size: many
CDR3 DNA: TGCAGCGTTGAAAGCGGGAACTACGAGCAGTACTTC
CDR3 protein: CSVESGNYEQYF

D gene: NA
V gene: TRBV28
J gene: TRBJ2-7
clone size: many
CDR3 DNA: TGTGCCAGCATCGATGGACCACCTCTCTACGAGCAGTACTTC
CDR3 protein: CASIDGPPLYEQYF

D gene: NA
V gene: TRBV2
J gene: TRBJ1-2
clone size: NA
CDR3 DNA: TGTGCCAGCAGTGGGCGGGGAAGGGGCTACACCTTC
CDR3 protein: CASSGRGRGYTF

D gene: NA
V gene: TRBV11-2
J gene: TRBJ1-6
clone size: many
CDR3 DNA: TGTGCCAGCAGCTCCAATGGTCGTATGGGGATTTCACCCCTCCACTTT
CDR3 protein: CASSSNGRMGISPLHF

D gene: NA
V gene: TRBV19
J gene: TRBJ1-5
clone size: many
CDR3 DNA: TGTGCCAGTAGTTGGGGGCGGGCGCCCCAGCATTTT
CDR3 protein: CASSWGRAPQHF

D gene: TRBD1
V gene: TRBV19
J gene: TRBJ2-7
clone size: many
CDR3 DNA: TGTGCCAGTAGTATAGCACAGGGGTACGAGCAGTACTTC
CDR3 protein: CASSIAQGYEQYF

D gene: NA
V gene: TRBV7-3
J gene: TRBJ2-3
clone size: many
CDR3 DNA: TGTGCCAGCAGCCGGGGCACAGATACGCAGTATTTT
CDR3 protein: CASSRGTDTQYF

D gene: TRBD1
V gene: TRBV28
J gene: TRBJ1-2
clone size: many
CDR3 DNA: TGTGCCAGTACGGGGACAGGGAATCGGTATGGCTACACCTTC
CDR3 protein: CASTGTGNRYGYTF

D gene: NA
V gene: TRBV29-1
J gene: TRBJ2-1
clone size: many
CDR3 DNA: TGCAGCGTCGGGTATGACAGGTTGACTTACAATGAGCAGTTCTTC
CDR3 protein: CSVGYDRLTYNEQFF

D gene: TRBD1
V gene: TRBV28
J gene: TRBJ1-2
clone size: many
CDR3 DNA: TGTGCCAGCAGTGTTACAGGGGCGGTAGGTGGCTACACCTTC
CDR3 protein: CASSVTGAVGGYTF

D gene: NA
V gene: TRBV6-2/TRBV6-3
J gene: TRBJ2-7
clone size: NA
CDR3 DNA: TGTGCCAGCAGTTACAATTGGCTGACAGATCGATTCCACGAGCAGTACTTC
CDR3 protein: CASSYNWLTDRFHEQYF

D gene: TRBD2
V gene: TRBV20-1
J gene: TRBJ2-7
clone size: NA
CDR3 DNA: TGCATTGCTTCATCTCTCCTTGACAGTCCGGGGAGGGATCAGTACTTC
CDR3 protein: CIASSLLDSPGRDQYF

D gene: NA
V gene: TRBV27
J gene: TRBJ1-1
clone size: many
CDR3 DNA: TGTGCCAGCAGTATGGGGATGAACACTGAAGCTTTCTTT
CDR3 protein: CASSMGMNTEAFF

D gene: NA
V gene: TRBV30
J gene: TRBJ1-2
clone size: NA
CDR3 DNA: TGTGCCTGGAGGCAGGACAGCCGCTATGGCTACACCTTC
CDR3 protein: CAWRQDSRYGYTF

D gene: NA
V gene: TRBV6-1
J gene: TRBJ2-2
clone size: many
CDR3 DNA: TGTGCCAGCAGTCACAACACCGGGGAGCTGTTTTTT
CDR3 protein: CASSHNTGELFF

D gene: NA
V gene: TRBV28
J gene: TRBJ1-2
clone size: few
CDR3 DNA: TGTGCCAGCAGTTTTACAGGGTCGGTAGGTGGCTACACCTTC
CDR3 protein: CASSFTGSVGGYTF

D gene: NA
V gene: TRBV2
J gene: TRBJ2-7
clone size: medium-sized
CDR3 DNA: TGTGCCAGCAGTCAGGGGACGGGCGAGCAGTACTTC
CDR3 protein: CASSQGTGEQYF

D gene: NA
V gene: TRBV6-1
J gene: TRBJ1-1
clone size: few
CDR3 DNA: TGTTCCAGCATGAGGGACCTGAACACTGAGGCTTTCTTT
CDR3 protein: CSSMRDLNTEAFF

D gene: TRBD2
V gene: TRBV5-6
J gene: TRBJ2-7
clone size: many
CDR3 DNA: TGTGCCAGCAGTCACCTCGGACTAGCGGGGGGGTACGAGCAGTACTTC
CDR3 protein: CASSHLGLAGGYEQYF

D gene: NA
V gene: TRBV5-6
J gene: TRBJ1-2
clone size: many
CDR3 DNA: TGTGCCAGCAGCTTGGGGCATGGCTACACCTTC
CDR3 protein: CASSLGHGYTF

D gene: NA
V gene: TRBV27
J gene: TRBJ2-2
clone size: few
CDR3 DNA: TGTGCCACCCGACGGGGCGGTGCGAACACCGGTGAGCTGTCTTTT
CDR3 protein: CATRRGGANTGELSF

D gene: NA
V gene: TRBV6-4
J gene: TRBJ2-2
clone size: NA
CDR3 DNA: TGTACCAGCAGTGTACATGTCAACGGGGAGCTGTTTTTT
CDR3 protein: CTSSVHVNGELFF

D gene: TRBD1
V gene: TRBV6-2/TRBV6-3
J gene: TRBJ2-7
clone size: NA
CDR3 DNA: TGTGCCAGCAGTTACACTGGGACAGTAGGTGGCTACGAGCAGTACTTC
CDR3 protein: CASSYTGTVGGYEQYF

D gene: NA
V gene: TRBV13
J gene: TRBJ1-5
clone size: many
CDR3 DNA: TGTGCCAGCAGCTTATGGGGGAACTACAATCAGCCCCAGCATTTT
CDR3 protein: CASSLWGNYNQPQHF

D gene: NA
V gene: TRBV11-2
J gene: TRBJ2-5
clone size: NA
CDR3 DNA: TGTGCCAGCAGCCCCGAGGGGGACCAAGAGACCCAGTACTTC
CDR3 protein: CASSPEGDQETQYF

D gene: NA
V gene: TRBV11-1
J gene: TRBJ1-6
clone size: many
CDR3 DNA: TGTGCCAGCAGCTTAGCGCGGACCCAAGCTAGCTCCTATAATTCACCCCTCCACTTT
CDR3 protein: CASSLARTQASSYNSPLHF

D gene: NA
V gene: TRBV20-1
J gene: TRBJ1-1
clone size: NA
CDR3 DNA: TGCAGTGCTAGAGAGGTTACGGGGGTCCCTGCTGAAGCTTTCTTT
CDR3 protein: CSAREVTGVPAEAFF

D gene: TRBD2
V gene: TRBV7-6
J gene: TRBJ2-3
clone size: few
CDR3 DNA: TGTGCCAGCAGAGCCCTTAGAGGGACTAGCGGGAGAGGGAGAACAGATATGCAGTATTTT
CDR3 protein: CASRALRGTSGRGRTDMQYF

D gene: TRBD2
V gene: TRBV20-1
J gene: TRBJ2-7
clone size: NA
CDR3 DNA: TGCAGTTCTAGGCCAAGGACTAGCGCCTACGAGCATTACTTC
CDR3 protein: CSSRPRTSAYEHYF

D gene: NA
V gene: TRBV27
J gene: TRBJ2-3
clone size: many
CDR3 DNA: TGTGCCAGCAGTTTAGGTCTAGCCCTGGGGGGTTCAGATACGCAGTATTTT
CDR3 protein: CASSLGLALGGSDTQYF

D gene: NA
V gene: TRBV27
J gene: TRBJ2-1
clone size: NA
CDR3 DNA: TGTGCCAGCAGGTACGGGGCTTTCTCGGATGAGCAGTTCTTC
CDR3 protein: CASRYGAFSDEQFF

D gene: NA
V gene: TRBV27
J gene: TRBJ2-7
clone size: NA
CDR3 DNA: TGTGCCGGCACTCCCCGGCGGGACTCCTACGAGCAATACTTC
CDR3 protein: CAGTPRRDSYEQYF

D gene: NA
V gene: TRBV27
J gene: TRBJ2-1
clone size: many
CDR3 DNA: TGTGCCAGCAGTTTATCGGCGGGGACCTACAATGAGCAGTTCTTC
CDR3 protein: CASSLSAGTYNEQFF

D gene: NA
V gene: TRBV20-1
J gene: TRBJ1-5
clone size: many
CDR3 DNA: TGCAGTGCTAGAGATCAAACGAGAAGGCCCGGTCAGCCCCAGCATTTT
CDR3 protein: CSARDQTRRPGQPQHF

D gene: NA
V gene: TRBV6-1
J gene: TRBJ1-3
clone size: many
CDR3 DNA: TGTGCCAGCAGCAACAGGGTACAGGGAAACACCATATATTTT
CDR3 protein: CASSNRVQGNTIYF

D gene: NA
V gene: TRBV6-5
J gene: TRBJ2-5
clone size: many
CDR3 DNA: TGTGCCAGCAGTTACGTTGTCACAGAGACCCAGTACTTC
CDR3 protein: CASSYVVTETQYF

D gene: NA
V gene: TRBV2
J gene: TRBJ2-1
clone size: NA
CDR3 DNA: TGTGCCAGCAGGGTACTATCGAATTACTACAATGAGCAGTTCTTC
CDR3 protein: CASRVLSNYYNEQFF

D gene: NA
V gene: TRBV19
J gene: TRBJ2-2
clone size: NA
CDR3 DNA: TGTGCCAGTAGTGTTTTGGGACGCCCTTTGGTTGGCGGGGAGCTGTTTTTT
CDR3 protein: CASSVLGRPLVGGELFF

D gene: TRBD1
V gene: TRBV2
J gene: TRBJ1-6
clone size: many
CDR3 DNA: TGTGCCAGCAAAGGGGGCAGTAATTCACCCCTCCACTTT
CDR3 protein: CASKGGSNSPLHF

D gene: NA
V gene: TRBV29-1
J gene: TRBJ1-1
clone size: many
CDR3 DNA: TGCAGCGTTGAACGGGGTGAAGCTTTCTTT
CDR3 protein: CSVERGEAFF

D gene: TRBD1
V gene: TRBV18
J gene: TRBJ1-3
clone size: many
CDR3 DNA: TGTGCCAGCTCAGCAACAGGGGCGAGCTCTGGAAACACCATATATTTT
CDR3 protein: CASSATGASSGNTIYF

D gene: TRBD1
V gene: TRBV12-3/TRBV12-4
J gene: TRBJ1-3
clone size: many
CDR3 DNA: TGTGCCAGCAGCGTACAGGGGACCCCTGGAAACACCATATATTTT
CDR3 protein: CASSVQGTPGNTIYF

D gene: NA
V gene: TRBV5-4
J gene: TRBJ1-1
clone size: many
CDR3 DNA: TGTGCCAGCAGCCTGACGAGGCCTATGAACACTGAAGCTTTCTTT
CDR3 protein: CASSLTRPMNTEAFF

D gene: TRBD2
V gene: TRBV30
J gene: TRBJ2-3
clone size: many
CDR3 DNA: TGTGCCTGGAGTGGCCTGCGAGGATATAGCGGGAGTGTAGATACGCAGTATTTT
CDR3 protein: CAWSGLRGYSGSVDTQYF

D gene: TRBD1
V gene: TRBV6-4
J gene: TRBJ2-4
clone size: few
CDR3 DNA: TGTGCCAGCAGTGACTCTGTGGACAGGGTTCCCCTTTTGGCCAAAAACATTCAGTACTTC
CDR3 protein: CASSDSVDRVPLLAKNIQYF

D gene: NA
V gene: TRBV4-2
J gene: TRBJ1-1
clone size: many
CDR3 DNA: TGTGCCAGCAGCCAAGAAAGCACAGGTCGCAATAGTAGGACTGAAGCTTTCTTT
CDR3 protein: CASSQESTGRNSRTEAFF

D gene: NA
V gene: TRBV11-2
J gene: TRBJ1-2
clone size: once
CDR3 DNA: TGTGCCAGCAGCGCCAGGACAGATTATGGCTACACCTTC
CDR3 protein: CASSARTDYGYTF

D gene: TRBD1
V gene: TRBV28
J gene: TRBJ1-1
clone size: few
CDR3 DNA: TGTGCCAGCAGTCAGCGGCAGGGGGGGGACACTGAAGCTTTCTTT
CDR3 protein: CASSQRQGGDTEAFF

D gene: TRBD1
V gene: TRBV7-8
J gene: TRBJ2-7
clone size: once
CDR3 DNA: TGTGCCAGCAGCCCCCGGGACAGGGGGCATCACGAGCAGTACTTC
CDR3 protein: CASSPRDRGHHEQYF

D gene: TRBD1
V gene: TRBV18
J gene: TRBJ2-1
clone size: many
CDR3 DNA: TGTGCCAGCTCACCGCCAAGGACAGGGCATAATGAGCAGTTCTTC
CDR3 protein: CASSPPRTGHNEQFF

D gene: NA
V gene: TRBV29-1
J gene: TRBJ1-2
clone size: many
CDR3 DNA: TGCAGCGTTGATATGGACGAGAGAGGGGGCTATGGCTACACCTTC
CDR3 protein: CSVDMDERGGYGYTF

D gene: TRBD2
V gene: TRBV14
J gene: TRBJ2-3
clone size: many
CDR3 DNA: TGTGCCAGCAGCCGTATTCGTACTAGCGGGACAGATACGCAGTATTTT
CDR3 protein: CASSRIRTSGTDTQYF